This record covers a single T cell receptor (beta chain). The junction departs from the called germline gene at one end, perhaps through a read error. Participants were aged about 18 to 90 years, lived in 20 to 30 US areas, and enrolled virtually. Recovery among Cohort 3 donors was established by two negative PCRs, clearance, or symptom resolution. This sample is part of a study of blood T cell repertoires in COVID-19. The CDR3 runs to 13 residues. Germline values: CDR1 SNHLY, CDR2 FYNNEI. TCRdb's table, derived via immunoSEQ multiplex PCR, lists solely in-frame clones and lacks some. The table lists about 180,000 clones, about nine tenths of them singletons.

The chain carries TRBV2 and TRBJ2-7; 11 bases match TRBD2. The sequenced sample consisted of PBMCs or T cells enriched from blood (not recorded which). The TCR was taken from a woman under 30 who had recovered from COVID-19. CDR3 nucleotide sequence: TGTGCCACATCGCTACTAGCGGGAGCCAGCACCAACTTC. As protein: CATSLLAGASTNF. Together with reference TRBV2 and TRBJ2-7, the CDR3 gives the full variable domain: EPEVTQTPSHQVTQMGQEVILRCVPISNHLYFYWYRQILGQKVEFLVSFYNNEISEKSEIFDDQFSVERPDGSNFTLKIRSTKLEDSAMYFCATSLLAGASTNFGPGTRLTVT.